Below, 2 T cell receptor beta chains from the same sample are listed, as sequenced in a study of shared clonotypes between healthy human individuals. CD8 cells classed as naive were CD45RO-negative and positively selected for CCR7, excluding terminally differentiated effector memory CD45RA+ cells. This table comes from immunoSEQ multiplex PCR, and its TCRdb copy is limited to in-frame clones, with some not included. The repertoire holds fewer than 800,000 clones, with 90% to 95% as singletons. The sequencing sample was made of naive CD8+ T cells sorted from blood. The receptors here all came from a man aged 25 to 40 in good health.

The chain couples TRBV4-3 to TRBJ2-7; no clear D gene. The CDR3 is made up of 14 amino acids. V was shortened by 1 base and J by 1 base, with 8 bases between the two germline ends. CDR1 is LGHNA and CDR2 is YSLEER in the germline V gene. As DNA, the CDR3 is TGCGCCAGCAGCCAAGGTATAGGGTCCTACGAGCAGTACTTC. Its translation is CASSQGIGSYEQYF.

There are a few counts of this clone. J is TRBJ1-2 and V is TRBV10-1; 7 bases match TRBD1. Germline lookup yields CDR1 WNHNN and CDR2 SYGVQD (reference sequence). Losses at the gene ends were 6 bases for V and 2 bases for J; bases not matched to a gene: 3. This CDR3 region has 13 residues. Written as DNA, the CDR3 is TGCGCCAGCAGCCAACAGGGGAACTATGGCTACACCTTC. It translates to CASSQQGNYGYTF.